These 12 T cell receptor beta chains came from one sample sequenced in a study of T cell responses to AZD1222 COVID-19 vaccine. Only in-frame clones appear in the TCRdb table, and some are missing; sequencing was by immunoSEQ multiplex PCR. The sample includes 150,000 to 200,000 clones, 88% of them seen just once. The sample in question was peripheral blood, obtained on day 0 of AZD1222 vaccination. The source is an adult in good health.

In DNA, the CDR3 is TGTGCCAGCAGCTTGGAAAGGGGGGAGACCCAGTACTTC. It translates to CASSLERGETQYF. The V and J genes are TRBV5-8 and TRBJ2-5; D may be TRBD1 (6 bases). This CDR3 comprises 13 residues. The V end was cut by 0 bases, the J end by 5 bases, with 8 bases between. Germline V gene sequence: CDR1 SGHTS, CDR2 YDEGEE.

The rearrangement uses TRBV28 and TRBJ2-5; 12 bases line up with TRBD2. V was pared by 4 bases and J by 7 bases, with 4 bases of the junction left unmatched. This CDR3 is 14 amino acids long. Germline V lookup: CDR1 MDHEN, CDR2 SYDVKM. This CDR3 is CASSSSGGARTQYF. The CDR3 DNA follows: TGTGCCAGCAGTTCTAGCGGGGGGGCGAGGACCCAGTACTTC.

This rearrangement joins TRBV5-1 to TRBJ1-2, with 8 bases matching TRBD1. The CDR3 is made up of 15 amino acids. Germline trimming cut 0 bases from V and 3 bases from J; bases unmatched to any gene: 4. From germline, CDR1 is SGHRS and CDR2 YFSETQ. The CDR3 nucleotides read TGCGCCAGCAGCTTGGTAGCAGGGGGCGACTATGGCTACACCTTC. This encodes CASSLVAGGDYGYTF.

The chain couples TRBV10-3 to TRBJ1-2, with 7 positions matching TRBD1. Unmatched junction bases numbered 14, after V lost 7 bases and J lost 6 bases. The germline CDR1 and CDR2 sequences are ENHRY and SYGVKD. The CDR3 extends over 15 amino acids. The CDR3 DNA is TGTGCCATCACCTACGACAGGGCAGGTTGGAATGGCTACACCTTC. Translated: CAITYDRAGWNGYTF.

The chain links TRBV7-2 to TRBJ1-5; D is unclear. The ends were cut back, 1 base at V and 5 bases at J, with 6 bases in the middle. Germline assignment: CDR1 SGHTA and CDR2 FQGNSA. This CDR3 comprises 13 residues. CDR3 coding DNA: TGTGCCAGCAGCTTAGTAGTCGATCAGCCCCAGCATTTT. Translating gives CASSLVVDQPQHF.

The chain combines TRBV7-8 with TRBJ1-3, with unresolved D. The CDR3 length is 15 residues. Germline V gene data show CDR1 as SGHVS and CDR2 as FQNEAQ. V was shortened by 3 bases and J by 0 bases, with 9 bases between the two germline ends. CDR3 DNA sequence: TGTGCCAGCAGCTTCTCCGACTTCTCTGGAAACACCATATATTTT. Amino acids: CASSFSDFSGNTIYF.

The chain recombines TRBV28 with TRBJ2-2; 11 bases are shared with TRBD1. The J segment lost 6 bases and the V segment lost 5 bases, leaving 11 bases of the junction unmatched. The CDR3 runs 17 residues. Germline CDR1 is MDHEN and CDR2 is SYDVKM. CDR3 protein: CASSPSPGQGVPGELFF. CDR3 coding DNA: TGTGCCAGCAGTCCGTCTCCGGGACAGGGGGTTCCCGGGGAGCTGTTTTTT.

The genes are TRBV11-1 and TRBJ2-5; D is uncertain. CDR3 length: 15 amino acids. Germline assignment: CDR1 SGHAT and CDR2 FQDESV (reference sequence). V shed 3 bases and J shed 3 bases, with 14 bases lying between them. CDR3 bases: TGTGCCAGCAGCTTGCTGGTTCTTGGGAAAGAGACCCAGTACTTC. The encoded protein is CASSLLVLGKETQYF.

The V call is TRBV3-1 (or the pseudogene TRBV3-2), the J call TRBJ2-7; 9 bases are shared with TRBD2. CDR3 length: 16 amino acids. Germline CDR1 LGHDT, CDR2 YNNKEL (reference sequence). Trimming cost V 4 bases and J 7 bases; bases outside gene matches: 14. CDR3 amino acids: CASSLYDLAGPGEQYF. CDR3 in DNA: TGTGCCAGCAGCCTCTACGACCTAGCGGGGCCAGGTGAGCAGTACTTC.

This rearrangement joins TRBV5-1 to TRBJ1-5, with no clear D. Germline values: CDR1 SGHRS, CDR2 YFSETQ. The CDR3 loop spans 13 amino acids. The V gene lost 4 bases and the J gene lost 6 bases, with 11 bases spanning the gap. As DNA, the CDR3 is TGCGCCAGCAGCCCGGAAGGAACTCAGCCCCAGCATTTT. Amino acids: CASSPEGTQPQHF.

V is TRBV18 and J is TRBJ2-7, with 9 bases fitting TRBD1. V lost 3 bases, J lost 1 base, and 4 bases stayed unmatched. The germline CDR1 and CDR2 sequences are KGHSH and LQKENI. The length of the CDR3 is 15 residues. The CDR3 DNA follows: TGTGCCAGCTCACCTAGGGACAGGGTGTCCTACGAGCAGTACTTC. It specifies CASSPRDRVSYEQYF. Together with reference TRBV18 and TRBJ2-7, the CDR3 gives the full variable domain: NAGVMQNPRHLVRRRGQEARLRCSPMKGHSHVYWYRQLPEEGLKFMVYLQKENIIDESGMPKERFSAEFPKEGPSILRIQQVVRGDSAAYFCASSPRDRVSYEQYFGPGTRLTVT.

This clone was observed a single time. J is TRBJ2-7 and V is TRBV5-5; the D gene is possibly TRBD1 (6 bases). Deletions cut 2 bases from V and 0 bases from J, with 15 bases between. In germline, CDR1 is SGHKS, CDR2 YYEKEE (reference sequence). The CDR3 consists of 16 residues. CDR3 coding DNA: TGTGCCAGCAGCTTAGAAAGACAGGTTCTCTCCTACGAGCAGTACTTC. Translated, it gives CASSLERQVLSYEQYF.